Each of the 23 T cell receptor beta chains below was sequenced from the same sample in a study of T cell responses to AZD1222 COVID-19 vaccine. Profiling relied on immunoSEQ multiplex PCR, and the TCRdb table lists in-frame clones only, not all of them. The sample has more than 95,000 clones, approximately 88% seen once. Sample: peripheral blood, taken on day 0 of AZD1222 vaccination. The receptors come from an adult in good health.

As DNA, the CDR3 is TGCGCCAGCAGCCGGGACAGGGACGATTCACCCCTCCACTTT. It specifies CASSRDRDDSPLHF. This rearrangement joins TRBV5-1 to TRBJ1-6, with 9 bases that match TRBD1. This CDR3 contains 14 residues. Unmatched junction bases numbered 4, after V lost 4 bases and J lost 8 bases. Germline V gene lookup returns CDR1 SGHRS and CDR2 YFSETQ.

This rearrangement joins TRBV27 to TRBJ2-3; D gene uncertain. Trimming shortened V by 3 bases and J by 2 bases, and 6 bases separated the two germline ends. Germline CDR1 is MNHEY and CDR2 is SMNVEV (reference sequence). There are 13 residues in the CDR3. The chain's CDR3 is CASSFRITDTQYF. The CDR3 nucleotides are TGTGCCAGCAGTTTCCGAATCACAGATACGCAGTATTTT.

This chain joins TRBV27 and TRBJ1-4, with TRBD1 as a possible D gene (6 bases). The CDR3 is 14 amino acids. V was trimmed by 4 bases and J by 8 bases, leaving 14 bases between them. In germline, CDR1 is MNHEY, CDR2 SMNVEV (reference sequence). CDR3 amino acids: CASSSGASREKLFF. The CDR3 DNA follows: TGTGCCAGCAGTTCAGGGGCATCTAGGGAAAAACTGTTTTTT.

The CDR3 is CASSLSGPNYGYTF. For the CDR3, the DNA is TGCGCCAGCAGCTTGTCAGGACCCAACTATGGCTACACCTTC. This chain links TRBV5-1 with TRBJ1-2; D is unclear. Trimming removed 1 base from V and 2 bases from J, with 9 bases in between. Germline-derived CDR1 and CDR2 are SGHRS and YFSETQ. The CDR3 consists of 14 residues.

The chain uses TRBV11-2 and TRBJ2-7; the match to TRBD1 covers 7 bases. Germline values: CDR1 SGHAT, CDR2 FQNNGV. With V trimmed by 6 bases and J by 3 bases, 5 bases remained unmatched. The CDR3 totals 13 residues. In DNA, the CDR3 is TGTGCCAGCAGAAGAGGACAGGTCTACGAGCAGTACTTC. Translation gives CASRRGQVYEQYF.

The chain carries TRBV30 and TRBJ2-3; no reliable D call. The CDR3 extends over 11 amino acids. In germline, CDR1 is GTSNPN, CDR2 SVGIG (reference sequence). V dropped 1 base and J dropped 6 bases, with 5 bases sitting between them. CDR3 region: CAWSALDTQYF. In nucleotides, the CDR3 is TGTGCCTGGAGTGCTCTGGATACGCAGTATTTT.

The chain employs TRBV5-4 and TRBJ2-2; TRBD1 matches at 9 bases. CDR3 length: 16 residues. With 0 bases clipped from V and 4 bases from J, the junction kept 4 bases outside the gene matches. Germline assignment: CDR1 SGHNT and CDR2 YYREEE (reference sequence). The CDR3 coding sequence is TGTGCCAGCAGCTTGGTGGGACAGGGCGTCACCGGGGAGCTGTTTTTT. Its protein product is CASSLVGQGVTGELFF. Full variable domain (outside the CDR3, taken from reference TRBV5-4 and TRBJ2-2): ETGVTQSPTHLIKTRGQQVTLRCSSQSGHNTVSWYQQALGQGPQFIFQYYREEENGRGNFPPRFSGLQFPNYSSELNVNALELDDSALYLCASSLVGQGVTGELFFGEGSRLTVL.

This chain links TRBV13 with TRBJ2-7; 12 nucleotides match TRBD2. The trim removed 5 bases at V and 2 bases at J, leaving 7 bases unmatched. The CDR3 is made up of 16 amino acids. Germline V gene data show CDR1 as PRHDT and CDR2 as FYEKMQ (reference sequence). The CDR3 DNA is TGTGCCAGCAGCGCCCGGACTAGCGGGAACCCCTACGAGCAGTACTTC. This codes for CASSARTSGNPYEQYF.

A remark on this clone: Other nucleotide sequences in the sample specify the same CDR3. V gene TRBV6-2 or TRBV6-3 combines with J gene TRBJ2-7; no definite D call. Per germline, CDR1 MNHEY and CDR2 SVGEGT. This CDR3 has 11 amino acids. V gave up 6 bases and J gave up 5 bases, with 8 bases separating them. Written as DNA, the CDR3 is TGTGCCAGCAGCCTGACACACGAGCAGTACTTC. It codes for CASSLTHEQYF.

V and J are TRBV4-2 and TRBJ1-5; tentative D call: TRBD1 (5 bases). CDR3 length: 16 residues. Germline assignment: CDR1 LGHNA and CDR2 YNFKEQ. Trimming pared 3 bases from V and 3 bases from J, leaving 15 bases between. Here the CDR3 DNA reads TGTGCCAGCAGCCATGGCAGGGAGGGATCCAATCAGCCCCAGCATTTT. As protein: CASSHGREGSNQPQHF.

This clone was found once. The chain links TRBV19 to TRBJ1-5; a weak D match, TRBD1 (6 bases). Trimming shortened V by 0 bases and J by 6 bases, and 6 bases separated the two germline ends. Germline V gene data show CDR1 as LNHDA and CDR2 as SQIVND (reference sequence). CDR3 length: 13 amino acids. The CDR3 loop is CASSIEGAQPQHF. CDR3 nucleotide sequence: TGTGCCAGTAGTATAGAGGGGGCTCAGCCCCAGCATTTT.

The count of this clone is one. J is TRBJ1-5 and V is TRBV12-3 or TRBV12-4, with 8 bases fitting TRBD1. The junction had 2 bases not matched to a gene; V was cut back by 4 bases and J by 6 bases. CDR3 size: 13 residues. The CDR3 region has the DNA TGTGCCAGCAGTTCAGGGGGCGGTCAGCCCCAGCATTTT. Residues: CASSSGGGQPQHF.

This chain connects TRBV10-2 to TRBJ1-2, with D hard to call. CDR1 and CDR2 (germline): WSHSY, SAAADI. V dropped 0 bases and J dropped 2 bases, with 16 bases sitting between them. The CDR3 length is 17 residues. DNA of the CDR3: TGCGCCAGCAGTGAGTCGTTTCGGACGGAGAGCAACTATGGCTACACCTTC. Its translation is CASSESFRTESNYGYTF.

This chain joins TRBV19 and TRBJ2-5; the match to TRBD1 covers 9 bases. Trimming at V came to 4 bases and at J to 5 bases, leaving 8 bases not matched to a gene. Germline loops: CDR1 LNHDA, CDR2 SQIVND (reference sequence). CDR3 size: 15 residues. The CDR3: CASSTEDRGVETQYF. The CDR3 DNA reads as TGTGCCAGTAGTACAGAGGACAGGGGCGTTGAGACCCAGTACTTC.

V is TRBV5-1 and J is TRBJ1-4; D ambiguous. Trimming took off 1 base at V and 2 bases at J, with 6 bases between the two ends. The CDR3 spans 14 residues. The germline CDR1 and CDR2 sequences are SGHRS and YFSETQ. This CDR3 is CASSLNPTNEKLFF. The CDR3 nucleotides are TGCGCCAGCAGCTTGAACCCTACTAATGAAAAACTGTTTTTT.

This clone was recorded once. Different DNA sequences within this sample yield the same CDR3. CDR3 residues: CASSRQGNTEAFF. CDR3 DNA: TGCGCCAGCAGCAGACAGGGAAACACTGAAGCTTTCTTT. V and J are TRBV5-1 and TRBJ1-1; 7 nucleotides agree with TRBD1. Germline lookup yields CDR1 SGHRS and CDR2 YFSETQ. The CDR3 runs 13 residues. With 4 bases clipped from V and 2 bases from J, the junction kept 2 bases outside the gene matches. Complete variable domain (other parts from reference TRBV5-1 and TRBJ1-1): KAGVTQTPRYLIKTRGQQVTLSCSPISGHRSVSWYQQTPGQGLQFLFEYFSETQRNKGNFPGRFSGRQFSNSRSEMNVSTLELGDSALYLCASSRQGNTEAFFGQGTRLTVV.

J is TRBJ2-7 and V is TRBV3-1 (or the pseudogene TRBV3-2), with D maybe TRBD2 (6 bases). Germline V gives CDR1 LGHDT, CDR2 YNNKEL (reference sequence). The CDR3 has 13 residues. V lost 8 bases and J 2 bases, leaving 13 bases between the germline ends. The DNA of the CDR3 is TGTGCCAGCGGTCCTAGCGCACCCTACGAGCAGTACTTC. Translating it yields CASGPSAPYEQYF.

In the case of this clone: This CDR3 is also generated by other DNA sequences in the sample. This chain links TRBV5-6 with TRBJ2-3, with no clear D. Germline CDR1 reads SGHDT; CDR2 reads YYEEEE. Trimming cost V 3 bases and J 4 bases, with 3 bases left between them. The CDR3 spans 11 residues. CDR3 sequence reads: CASSYADTQYF. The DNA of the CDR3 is TGTGCCAGCAGCTACGCAGATACGCAGTATTTT.

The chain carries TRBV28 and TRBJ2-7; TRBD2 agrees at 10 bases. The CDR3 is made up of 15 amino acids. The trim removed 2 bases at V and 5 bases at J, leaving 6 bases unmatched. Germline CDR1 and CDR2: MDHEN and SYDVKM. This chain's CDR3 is CASSLPSGRKDEQYF. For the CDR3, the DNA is TGTGCCAGCAGTTTACCTAGCGGGAGAAAGGACGAGCAGTACTTC.

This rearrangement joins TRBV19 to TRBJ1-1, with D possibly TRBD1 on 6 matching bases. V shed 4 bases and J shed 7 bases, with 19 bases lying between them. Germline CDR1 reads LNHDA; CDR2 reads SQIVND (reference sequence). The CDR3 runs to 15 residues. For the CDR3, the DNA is TGTGCCAGTAGTAGCCCCGCCGGGGGCGATGATGAAGCTTTCTTT. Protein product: CASSSPAGGDDEAFF.

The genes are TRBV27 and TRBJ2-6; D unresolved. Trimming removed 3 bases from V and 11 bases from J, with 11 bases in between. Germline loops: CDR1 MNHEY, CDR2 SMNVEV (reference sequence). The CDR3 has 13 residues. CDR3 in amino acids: CASSFSGSDVLTF. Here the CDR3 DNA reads TGTGCCAGCAGTTTTTCCGGATCGGACGTCCTGACTTTC.

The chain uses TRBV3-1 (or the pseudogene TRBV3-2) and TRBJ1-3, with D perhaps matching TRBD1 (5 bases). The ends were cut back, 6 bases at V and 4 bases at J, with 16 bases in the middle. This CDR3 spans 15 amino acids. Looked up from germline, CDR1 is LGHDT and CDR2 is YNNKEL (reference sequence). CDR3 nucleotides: TGTGCCAGCAGACACGCAGGGTCGGGGGGAAACACCATATATTTT. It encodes CASRHAGSGGNTIYF.

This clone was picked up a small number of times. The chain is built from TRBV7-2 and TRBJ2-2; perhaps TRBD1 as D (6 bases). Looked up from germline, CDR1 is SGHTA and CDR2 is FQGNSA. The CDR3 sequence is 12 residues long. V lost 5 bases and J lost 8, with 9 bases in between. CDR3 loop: CASSVDRGELFF. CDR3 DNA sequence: TGTGCCAGCAGCGTCGACAGGGGGGAGCTGTTTTTT.